Following are 32 T cell receptor beta chains from one sample sequenced in a study of long-term antiretroviral therapy in people with HIV. Sequencing used immunoSEQ v3.0 at survey level. Method: immunoSEQ multiplex PCR; TCRdb's copy keeps in-frame clones and lacks some. Of 30,000 or so clones listed, 93% were seen once; the top ten hold around 6%. The starting material was unsorted PBMCs, obtained around 6.3 years after starting antiretroviral therapy. These receptors were taken from a woman aged 35 to 49 with HIV.

This sequence joins TRBV2 and TRBJ1-4; 7 bases map to TRBD1. CDR1 SNHLY and CDR2 FYNNEI come from the germline V gene. The CDR3 extends over 17 amino acids. V was pared by 5 bases and J by 0 bases, with 9 bases of the junction left unmatched. The CDR3 sequence: CASSQDRTDATNEKLFF. The CDR3 nucleotides read TGTGCCAGCAGTCAGGACAGGACCGATGCAACTAATGAAAAACTGTTTTTT.

The CDR3 DNA sequence: TGTGCCGGCCAGGGGGGCGAGCTATCCTATAATTCACCCCTCCACTTT. Its protein is CAGQGGELSYNSPLHF. The rearrangement links TRBV7-9 to TRBJ1-6; 7 nucleotides match TRBD1. Germline CDR1 and CDR2: SEHNR and FQNEAQ (reference sequence). The V and J ends lost 11 bases and 1 base, in that order; junction bases with no gene match: 11. The length of the CDR3 is 16 residues.

The chain uses TRBV6-5 and TRBJ2-1, with 8 bases identical to TRBD2. Losses at the gene ends were 1 base for V and 2 bases for J; bases not matched to a gene: 4. This CDR3 region has 16 residues. Germline CDR1 and CDR2: MNHEY and SVGAGI. Written as DNA, the CDR3 is TGTGCCAGCAGTTACTTTATTAGCGGGGCCTACAATGAGCAGTTCTTC. Amino acids: CASSYFISGAYNEQFF.

V and J are TRBV5-5 and TRBJ2-5, with D tentatively TRBD1 (6 bases). The CDR3 is 14 residues long. CDR1 and CDR2 from the germline V gene are SGHKS and YYEKEE (reference sequence). V dropped 0 bases and J dropped 4 bases, with 10 bases sitting between them. The CDR3 nucleotides read TGTGCCAGCAGCTTGGCCCAGGGGACAGAGACCCAGTACTTC. Its translation: CASSLAQGTETQYF.

This chain connects TRBV7-2 to TRBJ2-3, with D unresolved. The length of the CDR3 is 15 residues. Per germline, CDR1 SGHTA and CDR2 FQGNSA. The V and J ends lost 7 bases and 0 bases respectively, with 14 bases between them. CDR3 DNA sequence: TGTGCCAGCACCCCCCGGCGTGTTAGCACAGATACGCAGTATTTT. The encoded protein is CASTPRRVSTDTQYF.

This sequence joins TRBV15 and TRBJ2-1; either TRBD1 or TRBD2 may supply D (6 bases each). The CDR3 loop spans 20 amino acids. Trimming took off 3 bases at V and 0 bases at J, with 24 bases between the two ends. CDR1 LNHNV and CDR2 YYDKDF come from the germline V gene (reference sequence). CDR3 sequence reads: CATSRGPGAGIFSSYNEQFF. The CDR3 DNA is TGTGCCACCAGCAGGGGCCCGGGGGCAGGTATCTTTAGCTCCTACAATGAGCAGTTCTTC.

This chain uses TRBV4-1 with TRBJ2-2, with 9 bases aligning to TRBD2. J lost 0 bases, V lost 1 base, and 6 bases had no gene match. The CDR3 extends over 18 amino acids. Per germline, CDR1 MGHRA and CDR2 YSYEKL. CDR3 DNA: TGCGCCAGCAGCCAAGGCCCAGCGGGGGGTTCGAACACCGGGGAGCTGTTTTTT. This codes for CASSQGPAGGSNTGELFF.

The chain employs TRBV27 and TRBJ2-3, with 7 positions matching TRBD2. V shed 6 bases and J 2 bases; nucleotides not matched to a gene: 8. The CDR3 extends over 15 amino acids. Looked up from germline, CDR1 is MNHEY and CDR2 is SMNVEV (reference sequence). The CDR3 DNA sequence: TGTGCCAGCAGGCAACGGGCGGGGGTCACAGATACGCAGTATTTT. It yields the protein CASRQRAGVTDTQYF.

V is TRBV10-3 and J is TRBJ2-1; 11 nucleotides agree with TRBD2. J was trimmed by 4 bases and V by 11 bases; bases with no gene match: 4. Germline V CDR1 and CDR2: ENHRY, SYGVKD. The CDR3 runs 13 residues. The CDR3 is CASTSGEYNEQFF. CDR3 DNA sequence: TGTGCCTCGACTAGCGGGGAATACAATGAGCAGTTCTTC.

This chain uses TRBV5-4 with TRBJ2-6, with TRBD2 as a possible D gene (6 bases). The CDR3 spans 16 residues. Germline lookup yields CDR1 SGHNT and CDR2 YYREEE (reference sequence). Trimming removed 0 bases at V and 4 bases at J, with 11 bases between. The CDR3 loop reads CASSLVGGGGANVLTF. Written as DNA, the CDR3 is TGTGCCAGCAGCTTGGTGGGGGGTGGCGGGGCCAACGTCCTGACTTTC.

The chain links TRBV21-1 to TRBJ1-1; the table's D call of TRBD1 was not tested on the DNA. TRBV21-1 is marked as a pseudogene. The CDR3 sequence is 14 residues long. The CDR3 DNA reads as TGTGCCAGCAGCAAAGGCTCAGGGGGGACTGAAGCTTTCTTT. Protein sequence: CASSKGSGGTEAFF.

The chain couples TRBV19 to TRBJ1-6, with D unclear. Per germline, CDR1 LNHDA and CDR2 SQIVND (reference sequence). Trimming left V 6 bases short and J 8 bases short, with 17 bases between. The CDR3 sequence is 15 residues long. CDR3 DNA: TGTGCCAGTAGGGCCTCAAGGGAACTATATTCACCCCTCCACTTT. Residues: CASRASRELYSPLHF.

This chain uses TRBV7-9 with TRBJ2-5; TRBD2 might be the D (7 bases). This CDR3 is 18 amino acids long. Germline V gene sequence: CDR1 SEHNR, CDR2 FQNEAQ (reference sequence). Trimming left V 3 bases short and J 2 bases short, with 22 bases between. CDR3 loop: CASSFKWITAGAQETQYF. CDR3 in DNA: TGTGCCAGCAGCTTTAAATGGATCACTGCGGGGGCTCAAGAGACCCAGTACTTC.

The CDR3: CASSGDSEAFF. DNA of the CDR3: TGTGCCAGCAGTGGGGACAGTGAAGCTTTCTTT. V and J are TRBV2 and TRBJ1-1; 7 nucleotides match TRBD1. V lost 4 bases to trimming and J lost 7 bases; unmatched junction nucleotides: 0. This CDR3 spans 11 amino acids. Germline values: CDR1 SNHLY, CDR2 FYNNEI. Together with reference TRBV2 and TRBJ1-1, the CDR3 gives the full variable domain: EPEVTQTPSHQVTQMGQEVILRCVPISNHLYFYWYRQILGQKVEFLVSFYNNEISEKSEIFDDQFSVERPDGSNFTLKIRSTKLEDSAMYFCASSGDSEAFFGQGTRLTVV.

The rearrangement links TRBV19 to TRBJ1-4; a weak D match, TRBD1 (5 bases). CDR1 and CDR2 (germline): LNHDA, SQIVND (reference sequence). The germline V and J ends were trimmed by 4 bases and 7 bases, with 16 bases remaining between them. CDR3 length: 15 amino acids. CDR3 sequence reads: CASSTAGGLGEKLFF. CDR3 DNA sequence: TGTGCCAGTAGTACCGCCGGGGGTTTGGGTGAAAAACTGTTTTTT.

The J gene is TRBJ2-7, the V gene TRBV10-1; TRBD1 might be the D (6 bases). Germline V gene data show CDR1 as WNHNN and CDR2 as SYGVQD (reference sequence). CDR3 size: 16 residues. The V gene lost 0 bases and the J gene lost 5 bases, with 17 bases spanning the gap. CDR3: CASSESIGQGINEQYF. For the CDR3, the DNA is TGCGCCAGCAGTGAGTCGATAGGGCAGGGGATCAACGAGCAGTACTTC.

The rearrangement links TRBV5-1 to TRBJ2-1; no firm D call. Trimming pared 0 bases from V and 0 bases from J, leaving 7 bases between. Germline V gene data show CDR1 as SGHRS and CDR2 as YFSETQ. This CDR3 has 15 amino acids. CDR3: CASSLGSSSYNEQFF. CDR3 sequence (DNA): TGCGCCAGCAGCTTGGGATCGAGCTCCTACAATGAGCAGTTCTTC.

CDR3 residues: CASSPKSLPNTEAFF. The CDR3 DNA is TGTGCCAGCTCACCCAAATCGTTACCGAACACTGAAGCTTTCTTT. V is TRBV18 and J is TRBJ1-1; the D is unclear. The germline CDR1 and CDR2 sequences are KGHSH and LQKENI. V was clipped by 3 bases and J by 1 base, with 12 bases between them. This CDR3 has 15 amino acids. Variable domain in full (rest from reference TRBV18 and TRBJ1-1): NAGVMQNPRHLVRRRGQEARLRCSPMKGHSHVYWYRQLPEEGLKFMVYLQKENIIDESGMPKERFSAEFPKEGPSILRIQQVVRGDSAAYFCASSPKSLPNTEAFFGQGTRLTVV.

This chain links TRBV5-6 with TRBJ1-2; D possibly corresponds to TRBD1 (6 bases). Germline V lookup: CDR1 SGHDT, CDR2 YYEEEE. The V end was cut by 1 base, the J end by 1 base, with 8 bases between. This CDR3 is built from 14 residues. The CDR3 loop reads CASSLQGYNYGYTF. The CDR3 nucleotides are TGTGCCAGCAGCTTGCAGGGGTATAACTATGGCTACACCTTC.

This chain joins TRBV30 and TRBJ1-1; TRBD1 might be the D (5 bases). The V and J ends lost 6 bases and 3 bases respectively, with 14 bases between them. There are 13 residues in the CDR3. Per germline, CDR1 GTSNPN and CDR2 SVGIG (reference sequence). The CDR3 loop reads CACGLGGDTEAFF. CDR3 nucleotide sequence: TGTGCCTGTGGTTTGGGGGGAGACACTGAAGCTTTCTTT. Full variable domain (outside the CDR3, taken from reference TRBV30 and TRBJ1-1): SQTIHQWPATLVQPVGSPLSLECTVEGTSNPNLYWYRQAAGRGLQLLFYSVGIGQISSEVPQNLSASRPQDRQFILSSKKLLLSDSGFYLCACGLGGDTEAFFGQGTRLTVV.

The rearrangement links TRBV11-2 to TRBJ1-1; 9 bases line up with TRBD1. J lost 4 bases, V lost 2 bases, and 8 bases had no gene match. Germline CDR1 is SGHAT and CDR2 is FQNNGV. The CDR3 contains 16 residues. CDR3 sequence (DNA): TGTGCCAGCAGCTTACAACTACAGGGGGCTGGCACTGAAGCTTTCTTT. It is translated as CASSLQLQGAGTEAFF.

The chain has TRBV9 and TRBJ1-2; TRBD1 matches at 11 bases. Trimming at V came to 1 base and at J to 3 bases, leaving 17 bases not matched to a gene. This CDR3 is built from 20 residues. Germline-derived CDR1 and CDR2 are SGDLS and YYNGEE. The CDR3 reads CASSVYPRGTPGQGDYGYTF. CDR3 DNA sequence: TGTGCCAGCAGCGTATATCCCCGGGGGACTCCGGGACAGGGGGACTATGGCTACACCTTC.

This chain links TRBV7-9 with TRBJ2-7, with 7 bases fitting TRBD1. Germline values: CDR1 SEHNR, CDR2 FQNEAQ (reference sequence). V shed 3 bases, J shed 5 bases, and the junction held 10 bases outside the gene matches. The CDR3 has 15 amino acids. CDR3 in DNA: TGTGCCAGCAGCTTCAGTGAACAGGGGAACAACGAGCAGTACTTC. Its translation is CASSFSEQGNNEQYF.

The V and J genes are TRBV5-1 and TRBJ2-2; 10 bases fit TRBD2. The CDR3 totals 20 residues. The germline CDR1 and CDR2 sequences are SGHRS and YFSETQ. Unmatched junction bases numbered 16, after V lost 4 bases and J lost 1 base. CDR3 DNA sequence: TGCGCCAGCAGCCCAACCATAGCGGGGGGCCGGACCTTGAACACCGGGGAGCTGTTTTTT. Its translation is CASSPTIAGGRTLNTGELFF.

The V and J genes are TRBV7-9 and TRBJ1-2, with TRBD1 matching 12 bases. Looked up from germline, CDR1 is SEHNR and CDR2 is FQNEAQ (reference sequence). V lost 2 bases, J lost 0 bases, and 4 bases stayed unmatched. The CDR3 runs to 17 residues. DNA of the CDR3: TGTGCCAGCAGCTTAACCGGGACAGGGGGCGCTAACTATGGCTACACCTTC. Protein sequence: CASSLTGTGGANYGYTF.

The chain couples TRBV30 to TRBJ1-3; unclear D gene. With 4 bases removed from V and 8 bases from J, the gap between germline ends came to 12 bases. The germline V gene has CDR1 GTSNPN and CDR2 SVGIG (reference sequence). The CDR3 has 12 residues. The CDR3 DNA sequence: TGTGCCTGGAAAGGGATGGGAGACACCATATATTTT. This encodes CAWKGMGDTIYF.

The chain uses TRBV9 and TRBJ2-5; tentative D call: TRBD2 (6 bases). Germline CDR1 is SGDLS and CDR2 is YYNGEE. The CDR3 length is 16 residues. Trimming cost V 4 bases and J 4 bases, with 20 bases left between them. The CDR3 sequence is CASSKRDFRPPETQYF. The CDR3 DNA reads as TGTGCCAGCAGCAAACGGGACTTTCGGCCCCCAGAGACCCAGTACTTC.

This chain connects TRBV5-1 to TRBJ2-4; TRBD2 might be the D (6 bases). Germline CDR1 is SGHRS and CDR2 is YFSETQ. Trimming left V 0 bases short and J 6 bases short, with 13 bases between. This CDR3 region has 15 residues. The CDR3 region has the DNA TGCGCCAGCAGCTTGGATGGGTTGGGGGGAAACATTCAGTACTTC. This codes for CASSLDGLGGNIQYF.

This chain links TRBV15 with TRBJ1-2; TRBD1 aligns across 7 bases. V shed 0 bases, J shed 8 bases, and the junction held 9 bases outside the gene matches. CDR3 length: 15 residues. The germline V gene encodes CDR1 LNHNV and CDR2 YYDKDF (reference sequence). CDR3 amino acids: CATSRDLGQEKGYTF. CDR3 nucleotides: TGTGCCACCAGCAGAGATCTCGGACAGGAAAAGGGCTACACCTTC.

The chain combines TRBV6-6 with TRBJ1-2, with TRBD1 matching 8 bases. Germline CDR1 reads MNHNY; CDR2 reads SVGAGI (reference sequence). J was trimmed by 3 bases and V by 7 bases; bases with no gene match: 4. This CDR3 has 13 amino acids. CDR3 DNA: TGTGCCAGCAACGGACAGGGTGACTATGGCTACACCTTC. Protein product: CASNGQGDYGYTF.

This chain links TRBV19 with TRBJ2-7; TRBD1 agrees at 10 bases. The CDR3 runs 15 residues. V lost 4 bases, J lost 1 base, and 4 bases stayed unmatched. CDR1 LNHDA and CDR2 SQIVND come from the germline V gene (reference sequence). The CDR3 nucleotides read TGTGCCAGTAGTAACCCGGGACAGGGGTCCTACGAGCAGTACTTC. The encoded protein is CASSNPGQGSYEQYF.

This chain uses TRBV7-9 with TRBJ1-3; TRBD1 agrees at 10 bases. CDR3 length equals 14 residues. V lost 5 bases, J lost 7 bases, and 5 bases stayed unmatched. Germline V CDR1 and CDR2: SEHNR, FQNEAQ (reference sequence). The CDR3 DNA reads as TGTGCCAGCAGCGCGACAGGGGGCCTGAACACCATATATTTT. Its protein is CASSATGGLNTIYF.